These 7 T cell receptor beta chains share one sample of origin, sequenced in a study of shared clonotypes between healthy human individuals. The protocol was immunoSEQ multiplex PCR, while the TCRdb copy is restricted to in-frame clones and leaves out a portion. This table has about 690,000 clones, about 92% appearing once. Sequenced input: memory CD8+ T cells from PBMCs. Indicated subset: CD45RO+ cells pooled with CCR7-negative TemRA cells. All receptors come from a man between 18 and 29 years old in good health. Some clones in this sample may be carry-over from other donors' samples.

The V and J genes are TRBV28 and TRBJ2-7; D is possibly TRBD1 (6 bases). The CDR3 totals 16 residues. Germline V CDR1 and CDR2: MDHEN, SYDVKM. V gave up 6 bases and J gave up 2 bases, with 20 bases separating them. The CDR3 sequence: CASRLPTGPNTYEQYF. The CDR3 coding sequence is TGTGCCAGCAGACTGCCGACAGGTCCTAATACCTACGAGCAGTACTTC.

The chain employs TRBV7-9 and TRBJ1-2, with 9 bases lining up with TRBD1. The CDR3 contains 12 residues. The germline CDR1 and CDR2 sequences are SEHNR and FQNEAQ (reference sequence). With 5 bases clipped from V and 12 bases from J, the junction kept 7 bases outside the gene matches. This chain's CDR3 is CASSEYRGRDTF. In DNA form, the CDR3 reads TGTGCCAGCAGCGAATACAGGGGGCGTGACACCTTC.

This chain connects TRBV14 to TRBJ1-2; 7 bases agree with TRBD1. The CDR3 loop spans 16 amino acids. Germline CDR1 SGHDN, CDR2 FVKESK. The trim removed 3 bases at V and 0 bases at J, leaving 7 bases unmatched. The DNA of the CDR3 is TGTGCCAGCAGCCAGCAGGGGGAGATAGCTAACTATGGCTACACCTTC. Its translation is CASSQQGEIANYGYTF.

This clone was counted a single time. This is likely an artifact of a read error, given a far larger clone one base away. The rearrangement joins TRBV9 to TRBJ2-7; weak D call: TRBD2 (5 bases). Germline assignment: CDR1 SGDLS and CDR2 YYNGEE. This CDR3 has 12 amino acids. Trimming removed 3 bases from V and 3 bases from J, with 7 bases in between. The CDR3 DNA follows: TGTGCCAGCAGCGCCCGGGGCTACGAGCAGTACTTC. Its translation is CASSARGYEQYF. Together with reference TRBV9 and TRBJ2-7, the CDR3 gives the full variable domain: DSGVTQTPKHLITATGQRVTLRCSPRSGDLSVYWYQQSLDQGLQFLIQYYNGEERAKGNILERFSAQQFPDLHSELNLSSLELGDSALYFCASSARGYEQYFGPGTRLTVT.

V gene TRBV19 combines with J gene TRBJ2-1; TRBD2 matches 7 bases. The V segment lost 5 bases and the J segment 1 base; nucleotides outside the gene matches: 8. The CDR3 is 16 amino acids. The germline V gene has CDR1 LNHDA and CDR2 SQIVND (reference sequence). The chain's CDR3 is CASSASLLASYNEQFF. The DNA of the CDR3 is TGTGCCAGTAGTGCCTCCCTACTAGCGTCCTACAATGAGCAGTTCTTC. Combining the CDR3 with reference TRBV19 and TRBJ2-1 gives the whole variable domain DGGITQSPKYLFRKEGQNVTLSCEQNLNHDAMYWYRQDPGQGLRLIYYSQIVNDFQKGDIAEGYSVSREKKESFPLTVTSAQKNPTAFYLCASSASLLASYNEQFFGPGTRLTVL.

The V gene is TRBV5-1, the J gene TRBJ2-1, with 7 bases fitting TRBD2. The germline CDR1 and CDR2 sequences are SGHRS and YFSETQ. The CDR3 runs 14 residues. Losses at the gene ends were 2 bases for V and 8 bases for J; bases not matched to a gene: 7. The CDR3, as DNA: TGCGCCAGCAGCTTAGGCGGGAGAAAGTATGAGCAGTTCTTC. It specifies CASSLGGRKYEQFF.

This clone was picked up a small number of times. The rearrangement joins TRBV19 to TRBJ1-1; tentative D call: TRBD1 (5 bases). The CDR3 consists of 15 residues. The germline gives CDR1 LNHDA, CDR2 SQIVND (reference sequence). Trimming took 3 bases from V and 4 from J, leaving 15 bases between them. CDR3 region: CASSIPGVGGTEAFF. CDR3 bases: TGTGCCAGTAGTATCCCCGGGGTCGGGGGCACTGAAGCTTTCTTT.